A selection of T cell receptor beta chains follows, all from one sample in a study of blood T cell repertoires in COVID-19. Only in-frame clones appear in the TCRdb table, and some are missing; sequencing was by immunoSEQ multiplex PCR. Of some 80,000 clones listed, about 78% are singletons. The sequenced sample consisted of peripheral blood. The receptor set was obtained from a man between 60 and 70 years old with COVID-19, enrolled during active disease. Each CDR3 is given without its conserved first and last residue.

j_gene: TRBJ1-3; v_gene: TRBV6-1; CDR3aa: ASSSGGLSGNTIY
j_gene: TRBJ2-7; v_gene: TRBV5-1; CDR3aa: ASSVTGDGYEQY
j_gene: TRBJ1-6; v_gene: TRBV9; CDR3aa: ASSIAGTGRSPLH
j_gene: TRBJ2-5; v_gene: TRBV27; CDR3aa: ASSLRGSWDETQY
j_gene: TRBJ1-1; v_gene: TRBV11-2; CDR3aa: ASSYQQGNTEAF
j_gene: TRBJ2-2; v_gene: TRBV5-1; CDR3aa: ASSSGLAGTSTGELF
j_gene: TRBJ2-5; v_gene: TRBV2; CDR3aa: ASMGASGSFQETQY
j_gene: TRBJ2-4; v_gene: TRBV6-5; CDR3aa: ASSYRSQGVQY
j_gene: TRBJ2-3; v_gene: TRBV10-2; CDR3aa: ASRQGTDTQY
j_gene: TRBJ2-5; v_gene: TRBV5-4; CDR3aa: ASGAVQETQY
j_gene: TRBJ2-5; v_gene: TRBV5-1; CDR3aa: ASSLQGGVFFDVLETQY